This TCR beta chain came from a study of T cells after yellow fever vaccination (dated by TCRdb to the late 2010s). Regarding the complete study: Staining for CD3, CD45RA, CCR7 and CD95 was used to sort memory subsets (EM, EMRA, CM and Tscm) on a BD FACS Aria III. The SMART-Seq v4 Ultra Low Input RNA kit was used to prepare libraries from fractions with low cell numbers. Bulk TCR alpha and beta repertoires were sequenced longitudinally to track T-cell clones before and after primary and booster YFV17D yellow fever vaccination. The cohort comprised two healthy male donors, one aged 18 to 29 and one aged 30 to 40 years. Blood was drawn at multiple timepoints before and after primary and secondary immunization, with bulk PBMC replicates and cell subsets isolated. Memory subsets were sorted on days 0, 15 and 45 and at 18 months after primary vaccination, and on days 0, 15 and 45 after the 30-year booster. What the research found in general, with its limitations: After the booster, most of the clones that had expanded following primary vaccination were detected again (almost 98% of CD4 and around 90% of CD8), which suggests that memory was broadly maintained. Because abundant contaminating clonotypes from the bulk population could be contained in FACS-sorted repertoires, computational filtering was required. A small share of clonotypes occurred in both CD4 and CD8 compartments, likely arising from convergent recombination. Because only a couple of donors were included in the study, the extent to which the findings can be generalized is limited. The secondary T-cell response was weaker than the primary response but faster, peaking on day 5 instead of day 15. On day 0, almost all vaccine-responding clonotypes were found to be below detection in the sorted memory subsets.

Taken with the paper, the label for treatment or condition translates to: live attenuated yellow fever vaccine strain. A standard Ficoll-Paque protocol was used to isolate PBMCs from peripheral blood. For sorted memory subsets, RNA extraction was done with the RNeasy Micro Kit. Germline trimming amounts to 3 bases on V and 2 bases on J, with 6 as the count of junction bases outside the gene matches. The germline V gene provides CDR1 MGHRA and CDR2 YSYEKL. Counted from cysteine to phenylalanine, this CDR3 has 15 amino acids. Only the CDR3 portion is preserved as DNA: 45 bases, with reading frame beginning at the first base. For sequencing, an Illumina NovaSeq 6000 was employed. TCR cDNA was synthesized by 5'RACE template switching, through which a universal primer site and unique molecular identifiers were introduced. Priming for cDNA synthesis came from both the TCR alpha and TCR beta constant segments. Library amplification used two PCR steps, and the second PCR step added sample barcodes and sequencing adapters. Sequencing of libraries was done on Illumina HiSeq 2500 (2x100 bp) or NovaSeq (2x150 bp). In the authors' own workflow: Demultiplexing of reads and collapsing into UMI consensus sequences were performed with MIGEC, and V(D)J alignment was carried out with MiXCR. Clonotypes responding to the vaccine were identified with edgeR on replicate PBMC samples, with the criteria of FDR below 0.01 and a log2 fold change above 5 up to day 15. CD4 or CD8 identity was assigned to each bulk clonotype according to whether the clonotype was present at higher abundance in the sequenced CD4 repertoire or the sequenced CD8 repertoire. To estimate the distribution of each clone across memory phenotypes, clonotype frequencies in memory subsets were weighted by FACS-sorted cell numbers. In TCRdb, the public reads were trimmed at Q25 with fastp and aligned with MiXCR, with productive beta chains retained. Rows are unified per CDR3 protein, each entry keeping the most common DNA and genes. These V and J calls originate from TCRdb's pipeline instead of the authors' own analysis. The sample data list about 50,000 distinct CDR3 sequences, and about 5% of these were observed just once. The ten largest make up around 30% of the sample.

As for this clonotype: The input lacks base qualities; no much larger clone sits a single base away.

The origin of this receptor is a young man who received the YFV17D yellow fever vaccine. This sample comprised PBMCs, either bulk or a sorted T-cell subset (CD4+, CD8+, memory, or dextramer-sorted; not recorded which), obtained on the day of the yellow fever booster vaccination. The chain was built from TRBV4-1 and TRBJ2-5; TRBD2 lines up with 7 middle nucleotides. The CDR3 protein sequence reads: CASSHRLAVQETQYF. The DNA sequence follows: TGCGCCAGCAGCCACCGGCTAGCGGTTCAAGAGACCCAGTACTTC.